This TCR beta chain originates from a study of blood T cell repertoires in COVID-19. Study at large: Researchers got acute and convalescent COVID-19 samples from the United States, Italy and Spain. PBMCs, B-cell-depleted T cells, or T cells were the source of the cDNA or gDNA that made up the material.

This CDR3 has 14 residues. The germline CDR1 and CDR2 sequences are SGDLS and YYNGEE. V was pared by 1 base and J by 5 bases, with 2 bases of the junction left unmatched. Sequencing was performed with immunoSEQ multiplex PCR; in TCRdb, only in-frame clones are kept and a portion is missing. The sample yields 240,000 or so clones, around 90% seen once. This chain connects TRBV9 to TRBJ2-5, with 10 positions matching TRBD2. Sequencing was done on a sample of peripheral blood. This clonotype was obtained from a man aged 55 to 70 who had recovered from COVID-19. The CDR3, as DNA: TGTGCCAGCAGCGTACTAGCGGGGGTCGAGACCCAGTACTTC. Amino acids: CASSVLAGVETQYF.